The T cell receptor beta chain under discussion was sequenced for a study of CD8+CD57+ T cells in acquired aplastic anemia. As regards this clonotype: The antigen is undetermined.

Germline CDR1 reads SQVTM; CDR2 reads ANQGSEA. The germline V and J ends were trimmed by 6 bases and 8 bases, with 13 bases remaining between them. The CDR3 covers 12 residues. Genomic DNA, serving as template, underwent TCR beta VDJ and CDR3 profiling. TCRdb ran MiXCR on the reads and lists one entry per CDR3 protein. The sample includes some 160,000 distinct CDR3 sequences, around half of them seen just once. By flow cytometry, patients selected for sequencing had shown an expansion of CD8+CD57+ cells. Study observations and caveats: Significant differences in CD8+ Simpson's diversity were not observed between patients and controls. In common between the patients and the controls were approximately 30 CD8+ CDR3 sequences.

This chain connects TRBV29-1 to TRBJ1-4, with D possibly TRBD1 on 5 matching bases. Input material: sorted CD4+, CD8+, or CD8+CD57+ T cells (not recorded which) from PBMCs. The source of this sequence is a human donor with aplastic anemia. DNA of the CDR3: TGCAGCGTAGCAGGGCCAAGGGAAAAACTGTTTTTT. Its protein product is CSVAGPREKLFF.